A single sample is the source of the 9 T cell receptor beta chains below, sequenced in a study of beta chain features in type 1 diabetes. No antigen has been identified for these receptors. The sequenced template was cDNA made from the entire isolated RNA. Only in-frame clones appear in the TCRdb table, and some are missing; sequencing was by immunoSEQ multiplex PCR. The table records approximately 130,000 clones, roughly 17% of them present only once. Study observations and caveats: Shortening of TCRB CDR3s, moderate but significant, appeared in all four CD4+ subsets of Type 1 diabetes patients.

Sequenced input: central memory CD4+ T cells from blood. These TCRs come from a man younger than 35 with type 1 diabetes.

The V and J genes are TRBV5-4 and TRBJ2-5, with 9 bases that match TRBD1. V shed 6 bases and J 5 bases; nucleotides not matched to a gene: 8. From germline, CDR1 is SGHNT and CDR2 YYREEE (reference sequence). The CDR3 has 14 amino acids. In DNA form, the CDR3 reads TGTGCCAGCAACCTACAGGGGGCGGGCGAGACCCAGTACTTC. Protein product: CASNLQGAGETQYF.

The rearrangement joins TRBV28 to TRBJ2-1; D not certain. Trimming took 3 bases from V and 3 from J, leaving 9 bases between them. This CDR3 region has 14 residues. Germline-derived CDR1 and CDR2 are MDHEN and SYDVKM. CDR3 residues: CASSFRTVYNEQFF. CDR3 DNA: TGTGCCAGCAGTTTTCGGACGGTCTACAATGAGCAGTTCTTC.

This clone was seen repeatedly, ten times or more. This sequence joins TRBV28 and TRBJ2-7; 8 bases align to TRBD1. V lost 4 bases and J lost 6; bases outside the gene matches: 5. The CDR3 has 13 residues. Germline CDR1 and CDR2: MDHEN and SYDVKM. CDR3 DNA sequence: TGTGCCAGCAGTTCGGGACAGGAGGGCGAGCAGTACTTC. Residues: CASSSGQEGEQYF.

This chain joins TRBV27 and TRBJ1-6, with 7 bases aligning to TRBD1. Trimming removed 3 bases from V and 8 bases from J; junction bases left unmatched: 1. The germline gives CDR1 MNHEY, CDR2 SMNVEV (reference sequence). CDR3 length equals 13 residues. The CDR3 nucleotides read TGTGCCAGCAGTTTCACAGGGGATTCACCCCTCCACTTT. The encoded protein is CASSFTGDSPLHF.

A few counts support this clone. The V call is TRBV5-8, the J call TRBJ2-1; no clear D gene. Germline V gene data show CDR1 as SGHTS and CDR2 as YDEGEE. This CDR3 contains 16 residues. The V end lost 4 bases, the J end lost 0 bases, and 14 bases lay between the germline ends. CDR3 amino acids: CASSPTVASSYNEQFF. CDR3 DNA sequence: TGTGCCAGCAGCCCCACCGTGGCAAGCTCCTACAATGAGCAGTTCTTC.

This clone was picked up a small number of times. The rearrangement joins TRBV28 to TRBJ1-5, with D possibly matching TRBD1 (5 bases). Germline values: CDR1 MDHEN, CDR2 SYDVKM. Trimming cost V 10 bases and J 3 bases, with 19 bases left between them. The CDR3 extends over 15 amino acids. CDR3 amino acids: CATGGAASVNQPQHF. The CDR3 nucleotides read TGTGCCACCGGAGGGGCCGCCAGTGTCAATCAGCCCCAGCATTTT.

This clone was found a few times. The rearrangement uses TRBV2 and TRBJ1-5; no firm D call. This CDR3 is built from 13 residues. Trimming took 6 bases from V and 7 from J, leaving 13 bases between them. In germline, CDR1 is SNHLY, CDR2 FYNNEI. The CDR3 DNA reads as TGTGCCAGCAGAGGGATTGCGGAGCAGCCCCAGCATTTT. It is translated as CASRGIAEQPQHF.

This clone has just a few counts. The chain combines TRBV7-8 with TRBJ1-1; 12 bases are a match to TRBD1. CDR3 length: 18 residues. CDR1 is SGHVS, CDR2 FQNEAQ, per germline. Losses at the gene ends were 5 bases for V and 4 bases for J; bases not matched to a gene: 14. CDR3 coding DNA: TGTGCCAGCAGCCGCGCTGGGGGGACAGGGGGCTGGGGCACTGAAGCTTTCTTT. Encoded protein: CASSRAGGTGGWGTEAFF.

This clone was picked up many times. V usage is TRBV28 and J usage is TRBJ2-7; 9 bases are a match to TRBD1. The CDR3 totals 16 residues. Trimming removed 3 bases from V and 1 base from J; junction bases left unmatched: 7. CDR1 MDHEN and CDR2 SYDVKM come from the germline V gene. The CDR3 nucleotides are TGTGCCAGCAGTTTTTTATCCGGGACAGGGTCCTACGAGCAGTACTTC. It specifies CASSFLSGTGSYEQYF.